This TCR beta chain was obtained from a study of blood T cell repertoires in COVID-19 (dated by TCRdb to the early 2020s). About the study as a whole: Samples covering the acute and convalescent phases of COVID-19 were provided by collaborators in the United States, Italy and Spain. The prospective study material was composed of cDNA or gDNA derived from T cells, B-cell-depleted T cells, or PBMCs. The dataset comprised deeply sampled blood TCRbeta repertoires from subjects exposed to, actively infected with, or recovered from COVID-19. The repertoires were released in a freely available public database meant as a resource for research on the immune response to SARS-CoV-2. The samples were drawn from two sources: the first 160 participants of the ongoing ImmuneRACE study, and 1,000 to 1,500 subjects contributed by 6 global collaborators. Sample metadata almost always included a de-identified subject ID, COVID-19 status, age in years and sex. Where available, HLA class I and class II types were obtained from metadata supplied by the sample provider rather than from assay-based typing. Here is what the overall study found, with its caveats: The quantity of clinical and demographic metadata differed by source and by participant and was supplied without curation.

Collaborating institutions collected whole blood in K2EDTA tubes following their own protocols. Collaborator samples were shipped for TCRbeta analysis as frozen whole blood, isolated PBMCs, or DNA extracted from either sample type. As to this clone: What antigen it recognizes has not been identified. No base quality values were provided; no much bigger clone lies one nucleotide off.

V is shortened by 4 bases, J by 1 base, and the region joining them spans 7 bases. Including cysteine and phenylalanine, the CDR3 has 13 amino acids. Just the 39-base CDR3 DNA is kept, in frame starting at base 1. The germline V gene (reference sequence) gives CDR1 as LGHDT and CDR2 as YNNKEL. TCRbeta CDR3 regions were amplified from genomic DNA by means of the immunoSEQ Assay, a bias-controlled multiplex PCR. Concerning the study's data processing: Nucleated cell counts per sample were estimated from amplification of reference gene primers within the assay. To quantify the absolute abundance of each unique TCRbeta CDR3 rearrangement, sequence reads were collapsed and filtered. For each sample, productive Simpson clonality was calculated as the square root of Simpson's diversity index across productive rearrangements. TCRdb obtained this table from immuneACCESS and retained in-frame rearrangements with V and J assigned. These tables miss some clones; where compared with another copy, unresolved V genes account for less than half of the shortfall, and the remainder is unexplained. Clone size and the V and J calls come from that table; the DNA yielded D and trimming. Within this sample are roughly 230,000 clones, with more than 65% of them counted one time only. The top ten clonotypes cover 4% to 5.5% of the sample.

Input material: peripheral blood. The V and J segments used are TRBV3-1 (or the pseudogene TRBV3-2) and TRBJ1-1; the D gene is unclear. This receptor was identified in a middle-aged man with active or convalescent COVID-19. The nucleotide sequence is TGTGCCAGCAGCCTAAACTGGAACACTGAAGCTTTCTTT. Its product reads: CASSLNWNTEAFF.